Presented here are 28 T cell receptor beta chains from one specimen sequenced in a study of control samples from healthy donors and cancer patients. Some clones are missing from TCRdb's copy, which holds only in-frame ones; the method was immunoSEQ multiplex PCR. The repertoire holds under 100,000 clones, with more than 80% as singletons. The sequencing input was blood. The source is a woman between 25 and 40 years old in good health.

V gene TRBV19 combines with J gene TRBJ1-5; no definite D call. Germline loops: CDR1 LNHDA, CDR2 SQIVND (reference sequence). The CDR3 sequence is 11 residues long. The V gene lost 8 bases and the J gene lost 6 bases, with 8 bases spanning the gap. CDR3 region: CASASLQPQHF. The DNA of the CDR3 is TGTGCCAGTGCCTCTCTTCAGCCCCAGCATTTT.

The rearrangement joins TRBV3-1 (or the pseudogene TRBV3-2) to TRBJ2-4; 7 bases fit TRBD1. The V segment lost 1 base and the J segment 0 bases; nucleotides outside the gene matches: 6. Germline values: CDR1 LGHDT, CDR2 YNNKEL (reference sequence). CDR3 length equals 17 residues. The CDR3 bases are TGTGCCAGCAGCCAAGGGTCGGGACAGCTAGCCAAAAACATTCAGTACTTC. Translating gives CASSQGSGQLAKNIQYF.

V gene TRBV27 combines with J gene TRBJ1-5; the D gene is possibly TRBD1 (6 bases). There are 14 residues in the CDR3. CDR1 MNHEY and CDR2 SMNVEV come from the germline V gene (reference sequence). Trimming took 3 bases from V and 7 from J, leaving 13 bases between them. CDR3: CASSFSQGRQPQHF. CDR3 DNA: TGTGCCAGCAGTTTCTCACAGGGAAGGCAGCCCCAGCATTTT.

This clone appeared once. V is TRBV13 and J is TRBJ2-7; TRBD1 agrees at 7 bases. The length of the CDR3 is 13 residues. Germline trimming cut 4 bases from V and 4 bases from J; bases unmatched to any gene: 4. The germline gives CDR1 PRHDT, CDR2 FYEKMQ (reference sequence). CDR3 sequence: CASSYRGGYEQYF. CDR3 sequence (DNA): TGTGCCAGCAGCTACAGGGGTGGATACGAGCAGTACTTC.

This chain joins TRBV25-1 and TRBJ1-3; D may be TRBD1 (5 bases). The CDR3 is 14 amino acids. V lost 4 bases and J 1 base, leaving 8 bases between the germline ends. Germline V lookup: CDR1 MGHDK, CDR2 SYGVNS. As DNA, the CDR3 is TGTGCCAGCAGTGTCCAGGGTTCTGGAAACACCATATATTTT. Protein: CASSVQGSGNTIYF.

The chain recombines TRBV20-1 with TRBJ2-1; D is undetermined. Germline values: CDR1 DFQATT, CDR2 SNEGSKA (reference sequence). Trimming left V 3 bases short and J 9 bases short, with 9 bases between. There are 11 residues in the CDR3. The DNA of the CDR3 is TGCAGTGCTAGGGTCGTCGGTGAGCAGTTCTTC. As protein: CSARVVGEQFF.

The gene calls are TRBV5-4 and TRBJ1-2, with D possibly TRBD1 on 6 matching bases. Per germline, CDR1 SGHNT and CDR2 YYREEE (reference sequence). The CDR3 length is 14 residues. Deletions cut 5 bases from V and 0 bases from J, with 11 bases between. The CDR3 here is CASRLQGSNYGYTF. The CDR3, as DNA: TGTGCCAGCAGACTACAGGGTTCTAACTATGGCTACACCTTC. The variable domain in full, with the rest retrieved from reference TRBV5-4 and TRBJ1-2, is ETGVTQSPTHLIKTRGQQVTLRCSSQSGHNTVSWYQQALGQGPQFIFQYYREEENGRGNFPPRFSGLQFPNYSSELNVNALELDDSALYLCASRLQGSNYGYTFGSGTRLTVV.

CDR3 bases: TGTGCCAGCAGTGACCAGACAGGGCTGAGGAACATTCAGTACTTC. Encoded protein: CASSDQTGLRNIQYF. The rearrangement uses TRBV6-1 and TRBJ2-4, with 7 positions matching TRBD1. CDR1 and CDR2 (germline): MNHNS, SASEGT. The CDR3 loop spans 15 amino acids. The junction had 9 bases not matched to a gene; V was cut back by 3 bases and J by 7 bases.

The V gene is TRBV5-1, the J gene TRBJ2-7; 9 bases align to TRBD1. Germline CDR1 and CDR2: SGHRS and YFSETQ. Trimming at V came to 0 bases and at J to 3 bases, leaving 1 base not matched to a gene. The CDR3 extends over 14 amino acids. The chain's CDR3 is CASSLGDRVYEQYF. In DNA form, the CDR3 reads TGCGCCAGCAGCTTGGGGGACAGGGTCTACGAGCAGTACTTC.

This clone came up once. The gene calls are TRBV12-3 or TRBV12-4 and TRBJ1-1; unclear D gene. This CDR3 is 12 amino acids long. The ends were cut back, 3 bases at V and 7 bases at J, with 9 bases in the middle. The CDR3 loop reads CASSLGGVEAFF. The CDR3 DNA is TGTGCCAGCAGTTTGGGCGGGGTTGAAGCTTTCTTT.

J is TRBJ2-1 and V is TRBV14; D perhaps matches TRBD2 (6 bases). Germline V gene lookup returns CDR1 SGHDN and CDR2 FVKESK. With 3 bases removed from V and 3 bases from J, the gap between germline ends came to 15 bases. This CDR3 has 16 amino acids. DNA for the CDR3: TGTGCCAGCAGCCACCCACTGACTAGTGTCTACAATGAGCAGTTCTTC. Its protein is CASSHPLTSVYNEQFF.

This sequence joins TRBV27 and TRBJ2-5; D gene ambiguous. The V end lost 5 bases, the J end lost 2 bases, and 6 bases lay between the germline ends. In germline, CDR1 is MNHEY, CDR2 SMNVEV (reference sequence). This CDR3 is built from 12 residues. CDR3 in amino acids: CASSHGQETQYF. CDR3 DNA: TGTGCCAGCAGTCACGGTCAAGAGACCCAGTACTTC.

The V gene is TRBV5-1, the J gene TRBJ2-3; D uncertain. V lost 5 bases and J lost 4, with 17 bases in between. The germline CDR1 and CDR2 sequences are SGHRS and YFSETQ. This CDR3 has 15 amino acids. For the CDR3, the DNA is TGCGCCAGCAGGTCCGCAGGAGAAGAGTCAGATACGCAGTATTTT. Encoded protein: CASRSAGEESDTQYF.

V gene TRBV7-8 combines with J gene TRBJ2-7; 13 nucleotides agree with TRBD2. J was trimmed by 4 bases and V by 1 base; bases with no gene match: 1. Per the germline V gene, CDR1 is SGHVS and CDR2 is FQNEAQ. CDR3 length equals 15 residues. The CDR3 loop reads CASSLGLAGGYEQYF. DNA of the CDR3: TGTGCCAGCAGCTTAGGACTAGCGGGAGGTTACGAGCAGTACTTC.

The V gene is TRBV5-4, the J gene TRBJ2-7; 8 nucleotides match TRBD2. V shed 3 bases, J shed 4 bases, and the junction held 6 bases outside the gene matches. Looked up from germline, CDR1 is SGHNT and CDR2 is YYREEE (reference sequence). This CDR3 has 14 residues. For the CDR3, the DNA is TGTGCCAGCAGCTCGTCAGGACTAGCTTACGAGCAGTACTTC. Translated: CASSSSGLAYEQYF. The variable domain in full, with the rest retrieved from reference TRBV5-4 and TRBJ2-7, is ETGVTQSPTHLIKTRGQQVTLRCSSQSGHNTVSWYQQALGQGPQFIFQYYREEENGRGNFPPRFSGLQFPNYSSELNVNALELDDSALYLCASSSSGLAYEQYFGPGTRLTVT.

V usage is TRBV6-4 and J usage is TRBJ1-1; 9 nucleotides line up with TRBD1. In germline, CDR1 is MRHNA, CDR2 SNTAGT. The trim removed 5 bases at V and 5 bases at J, leaving 12 bases unmatched. The CDR3 is 16 residues long. Written as DNA, the CDR3 is TGTGCCAGCAGTCCTGAGGGGGGACAGGGAGAAACTGAAGCTTTCTTT. Translating it yields CASSPEGGQGETEAFF.

This clone occurred once. This chain links TRBV24-1 with TRBJ1-1, with D perhaps matching TRBD1 (5 bases). Germline CDR1 and CDR2: KGHDR and SFDVKD. CDR3 length equals 15 residues. V shed 8 bases and J shed 4 bases, with 19 bases lying between them. CDR3: CATKRGERISTEAFF. The CDR3, as DNA: TGTGCCACCAAGAGGGGAGAACGGATTTCCACTGAAGCTTTCTTT.

The rearrangement links TRBV5-4 to TRBJ2-2; the D is unclear. In germline, CDR1 is SGHNT, CDR2 YYREEE (reference sequence). The CDR3 extends over 16 amino acids. Trimming left V 1 base short and J 2 bases short, with 12 bases between. The CDR3 sequence is CASSLFAPSNTGELFF. The CDR3 DNA reads TGTGCCAGCAGCTTGTTCGCGCCAAGTAACACCGGGGAGCTGTTTTTT.

The rearrangement uses TRBV11-3 and TRBJ2-2; D uncertain. Germline V gene lookup returns CDR1 SGHNT and CDR2 YENEEA. Trimming shortened V by 6 bases and J by 7 bases, and 18 bases separated the two germline ends. The CDR3 loop spans 15 amino acids. The CDR3 coding sequence is TGTGCCAGCAGTTTCGACACGGCAATAGGCGGGGAGCTGTTTTTT. Translation gives CASSFDTAIGGELFF.

The rearrangement joins TRBV10-3 to TRBJ2-7, with 8 nucleotides matching TRBD2. J was trimmed by 0 bases and V by 11 bases; bases with no gene match: 9. There are 14 residues in the CDR3. The germline V gene has CDR1 ENHRY and CDR2 SYGVKD. The CDR3 DNA follows: TGTGCCTGCAAAGGTGGGACTAGCTCCTACGAGCAGTACTTC. Its protein product is CACKGGTSSYEQYF.

The V gene is TRBV6-5, the J gene TRBJ2-5; D perhaps matches TRBD2 (5 bases). Trimming pared 8 bases from V and 4 bases from J, leaving 11 bases between. Germline-derived CDR1 and CDR2 are MNHEY and SVGAGI. The CDR3 has 12 residues. As DNA, the CDR3 is TGTGCCAGCGAGGGCCGGGGAGAGACCCAGTACTTC. Translated, it gives CASEGRGETQYF.

This clone was seen a single time. The V call is TRBV5-3, the J call TRBJ1-5; D is unclear. TRBV5-3 has ORF status, its function being uncertain. Trimming took off 0 bases at V and 4 bases at J, with 5 bases between the two ends. The CDR3 extends over 13 amino acids. CDR3 sequence (DNA): TGTGCCAGAAGCTTGGGGGTGAATCAGCCCCAGCATTTT. Encoded protein: CARSLGVNQPQHF.

This clone was seen just once. This chain links TRBV12-3 or TRBV12-4 with TRBJ1-2; D gene unclear. CDR3 length equals 12 residues. Deletions cut 7 bases from V and 7 bases from J, with 13 bases between. Here the CDR3 reads CASITGLSGYTF. CDR3 sequence (DNA): TGTGCCAGCATCACCGGGTTAAGTGGCTACACCTTC.

The chain has TRBV11-3 and TRBJ2-5, with 13 bases matching TRBD2. Germline V gene data show CDR1 as SGHNT and CDR2 as YENEEA. The CDR3 runs 16 residues. V shed 5 bases and J 3 bases; nucleotides not matched to a gene: 6. CDR3 loop: CASSKLLAGGEETQYF. CDR3 DNA: TGTGCCAGCAGCAAACTACTAGCGGGAGGGGAAGAGACCCAGTACTTC.

The genes are TRBV11-2 and TRBJ2-5, with D unclear. This CDR3 region has 12 residues. The ends were cut back, 0 bases at V and 5 bases at J, with 4 bases in the middle. Germline V gives CDR1 SGHAT, CDR2 FQNNGV. Here the CDR3 reads CASSLDRETQYF. CDR3 in DNA: TGTGCCAGCAGCTTAGATCGGGAGACCCAGTACTTC.

The rearrangement joins TRBV7-2 to TRBJ1-5, with 7 bases identical to TRBD1. This CDR3 has 13 residues. V was clipped by 4 bases and J by 6 bases; unmatched bases: 3. Germline CDR1 SGHTA, CDR2 FQGNSA. The CDR3 spells CASSWDRRQPQHF. The CDR3 DNA is TGTGCCAGCAGCTGGGACAGACGTCAGCCCCAGCATTTT.

The V and J genes are TRBV29-1 and TRBJ1-1; unclear D gene. Germline-derived CDR1 and CDR2 are SQVTM and ANQGSEA. Trimming removed 7 bases from V and 2 bases from J, with 11 bases in between. The CDR3 sequence is 12 residues long. The chain's CDR3 is CSAKGPNTEAFF. CDR3 coding DNA: TGCAGCGCCAAAGGACCAAACACTGAAGCTTTCTTT.

The CDR3 region has the DNA TGTGCCAGCAGTGAGCAGGGGTTTCGAGGCAATCAGCCCCAGCATTTT. It encodes CASSEQGFRGNQPQHF. The rearrangement joins TRBV6-1 to TRBJ1-5, with TRBD1 as a possible D gene (6 bases). V was shortened by 3 bases and J by 2 bases, with 14 bases between the two germline ends. Germline-derived CDR1 and CDR2 are MNHNS and SASEGT. The CDR3 totals 16 residues.